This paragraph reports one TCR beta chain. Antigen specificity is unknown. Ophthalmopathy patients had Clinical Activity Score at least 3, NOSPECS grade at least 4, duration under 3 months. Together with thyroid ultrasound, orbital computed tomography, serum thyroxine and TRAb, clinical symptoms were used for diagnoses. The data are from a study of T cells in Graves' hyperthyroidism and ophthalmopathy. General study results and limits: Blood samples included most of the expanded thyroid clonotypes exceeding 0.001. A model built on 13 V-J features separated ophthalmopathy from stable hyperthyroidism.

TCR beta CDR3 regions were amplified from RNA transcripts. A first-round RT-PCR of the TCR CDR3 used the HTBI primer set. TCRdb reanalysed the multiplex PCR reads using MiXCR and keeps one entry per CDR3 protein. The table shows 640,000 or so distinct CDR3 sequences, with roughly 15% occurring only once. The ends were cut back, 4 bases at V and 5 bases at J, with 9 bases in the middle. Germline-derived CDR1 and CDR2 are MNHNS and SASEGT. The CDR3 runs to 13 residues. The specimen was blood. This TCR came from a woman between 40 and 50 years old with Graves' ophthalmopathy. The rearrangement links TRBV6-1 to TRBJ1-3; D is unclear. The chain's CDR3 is CASSGTWRNTIYF. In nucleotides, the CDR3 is TGTGCCAGCAGTGGGACGTGGCGAAACACCATATATTTT.